The text below deals with one T cell receptor (beta chain). No antigen is known for it. Base qualities are not recorded, but no much larger clone differs from it by a single base. This record comes from a study of blood T cell repertoires in COVID-19 (dated by TCRdb to 2018 to 2020). Some background on the complete study: The collaborator samples originated in the United States, Italy and Spain and spanned the acute and convalescent phases of COVID-19. The repertoires were made available in a free public database intended to serve as a resource for research on the immune response to SARS-CoV-2. The sample metadata nearly always contained a de-identified subject ID, COVID-19 status, age in years and sex. The dataset comprised deeply sampled blood TCRbeta repertoires from subjects exposed to, actively infected with, or recovered from COVID-19. Where available, HLA class I and class II types were obtained from metadata supplied by the sample provider rather than from assay-based typing. The samples were drawn from the first 160 participants of the ongoing ImmuneRACE study and from over a thousand subjects provided by 6 global collaborators. The prospective study material was composed of cDNA or gDNA derived from T cells, B-cell-depleted T cells, or PBMCs. What the study reported, not specific to this receptor: How much clinical and demographic metadata was included differed by source and by participant, and the metadata was provided uncurated.

One collaborating source in Seattle enrolled patients while the patients were actively infected and followed the patients over time throughout the course of disease. Each collaborating institution followed its own protocols to collect whole blood in K2EDTA tubes. For TCRbeta analysis, collaborators shipped samples as frozen whole blood, isolated PBMCs, or DNA extracted from either of those sample types. The immunoSEQ Assay, a bias-controlled multiplex PCR, was used to amplify TCRbeta CDR3 regions from genomic DNA. The published analysis was carried out like this. The number of nucleated cells in each sample was estimated by amplification of reference gene primers within the assay. To quantify the absolute abundance of each unique TCRbeta CDR3 rearrangement, sequence reads were collapsed and filtered. Productive Simpson clonality was computed per sample as the square root of Simpson's diversity index over productive rearrangements. Held by TCRdb, this immuneACCESS table contains in-frame sequences only and omits some clones. Under half of the omission traces to an unresolved V gene where checked; the cause of the rest is unknown. For V, J and clone size, that table is used; D and trimming come from the DNA. The sample records about 480,000 clones, roughly 87% of which are singletons. The ten largest clones represent 0.75% to 0.9% of the sample.

From its cysteine to its phenylalanine, the CDR3 spans 13 amino acids. Solely the CDR3 DNA is kept, with 39 bases framed from the first base. CDR1 and CDR2 (KGHSY, FQNENV) derive from the germline V gene. V and J are truncated by 2 bases and 0 bases respectively, leaving an intervening sequence of 5 bases. The TCR was taken from a man in his late teens or twenties with COVID-19, enrolled during active disease. Sequencing was carried out using peripheral blood. Rearrangement joined TRBV16 to TRBJ2-7; D gene: possibly TRBD2, on 5 matching bases. The DNA sequence is given as TGTGCCAGCAGCCAAGGGAGCTCCTACGAGCAGTACTTC. Its protein is CASSQGSSYEQYF.